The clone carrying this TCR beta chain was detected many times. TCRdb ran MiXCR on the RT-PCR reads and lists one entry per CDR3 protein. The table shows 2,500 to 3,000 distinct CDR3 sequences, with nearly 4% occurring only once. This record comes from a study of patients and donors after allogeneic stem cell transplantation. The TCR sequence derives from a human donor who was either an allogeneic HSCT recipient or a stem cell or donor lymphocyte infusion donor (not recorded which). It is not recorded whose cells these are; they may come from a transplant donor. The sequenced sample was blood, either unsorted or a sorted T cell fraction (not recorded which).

The CDR3: CSALTGKADQPQHF. CDR3 nucleotides: TGCAGTGCACTAACAGGGAAGGCCGATCAGCCCCAGCATTTT. The J gene is TRBJ1-5, the V gene TRBV20-1; a possible D gene is TRBD1 (6 bases). This CDR3 spans 14 amino acids. The V end was cut by 6 bases, the J end by 5 bases, with 17 bases between. Germline loops: CDR1 DFQATT, CDR2 SNEGSKA (reference sequence).